Listed here are 6 T cell receptor beta chains from one sample, sequenced in a study of blood T cell repertoires in COVID-19 (dated by TCRdb to 2018 to 2020). To prepare the library, the immunoSEQ multiplex PCR assay was applied. The table was pulled from immuneACCESS by TCRdb, which kept in-frame rearrangements only. Such tables lose some clones; where checked, under half of the loss comes from unresolved V genes, and the rest has no known cause. The sample contains around 99,000 clones, 79% of them found a single time. The ten largest account for 15% to 20% of the sample. Sample: peripheral blood. Receptors originate from an elderly woman with active or convalescent COVID-19.

This clone was seen a few times. The rearrangement links TRBV27 to TRBJ2-5; D is undetermined. CDR3 size: 13 residues. CDR1 and CDR2 from the germline V gene are MNHEY and SMNVEV (reference sequence). Trimming pared 2 bases from V and 4 bases from J, leaving 8 bases between. The CDR3 spells CASSLILSETQYF. The CDR3 nucleotides read TGTGCCAGCAGTTTAATTTTATCAGAGACCCAGTACTTC.

This sequence joins TRBV5-4 and TRBJ1-3; D is ambiguous. V gave up 0 bases and J gave up 4 bases, with 8 bases separating them. Germline CDR1 reads SGHNT; CDR2 reads YYREEE (reference sequence). CDR3 length equals 14 residues. CDR3 nucleotides: TGTGCCAGCAGCTTGGGTGTGGGCGGAAACACCATATATTTT. Translated, it gives CASSLGVGGNTIYF.

J is TRBJ2-1 and V is TRBV6-6; 7 positions agree with TRBD2. J was trimmed by 8 bases and V by 0 bases; bases with no gene match: 10. CDR3 length: 16 amino acids. Germline-derived CDR1 and CDR2 are MNHNY and SVGAGI (reference sequence). The CDR3 region is CASSYSLADLRDEQFF. CDR3 nucleotides: TGTGCCAGCAGTTACTCCCTAGCGGACCTTCGGGATGAGCAGTTCTTC.

V and J are TRBV6-5 and TRBJ2-6, with no clear D. Germline V CDR1 and CDR2: MNHEY, SVGAGI. The V end lost 6 bases, the J end lost 0 bases, and 6 bases lay between the germline ends. The CDR3 consists of 14 residues. The DNA of the CDR3 is TGTGCCAGCAGAGCGTACTCTGGGGCCAACGTCCTGACTTTC. Translated: CASRAYSGANVLTF.

The genes are TRBV2 and TRBJ2-7; perhaps TRBD1 as D (6 bases). The CDR3 loop spans 13 amino acids. Germline lookup yields CDR1 SNHLY and CDR2 FYNNEI. V was pared by 6 bases and J by 2 bases, with 11 bases between. The CDR3 spells CASSRTATYEQYF. CDR3 in DNA: TGTGCCAGCAGCAGGACAGCAACCTACGAGCAGTACTTC.

Concerning this clone: The junction departs from the called germline gene at one end, perhaps through a read error. V usage is TRBV5-1 and J usage is TRBJ2-3; tentatively, D is TRBD1 (6 bases). CDR3 length: 15 residues. Per the germline V gene, CDR1 is SGHRS and CDR2 is YFSETQ. The CDR3 sequence is CASSLRGYSADTQYF. The CDR3 DNA reads as TGTGCCAGCAGCTTGAGGGGGTACTCGGCAGATACGCAGTATTTT.